The present T cell receptor (beta chain) was sequenced within a study of blood T cells in healthy people across ages. The CDR3 consists of 16 residues. The V gene lost 6 bases and the J gene lost 0 bases, with 12 bases spanning the gap. The germline gives CDR1 SNHLY, CDR2 FYNNEI. A sample-barcoded 5' primer and a J-beta primer mix were used in a second PCR of roughly 7 to 11 cycles. The template-switch adaptor was a 5' adaptor with 12 random nucleotides. It tagged each cDNA molecule. Paired-end reads containing CDR3 totaled no fewer than 2.5 million for each sample. TCRdb reanalysed the 5' RACE reads using MiXCR and keeps one entry per CDR3 protein. The repertoire includes some 690,000 distinct CDR3 sequences, approximately 21% of them detected once, and around a fifth sits in the top ten. RNA extraction gave at least 5.5 micrograms of total RNA per sample.

Material: blood. The rearrangement uses TRBV2 and TRBJ1-6, with D uncertain. The TCR sequence derives from a man in his 70s in good health. The CDR3 protein is CASRLDASSYNSPLHF. CDR3 in DNA: TGTGCCAGCAGGTTGGACGCGAGCTCCTATAATTCACCCCTCCACTTT.